This TCR beta chain is from a study of T cells in Graves' hyperthyroidism and ophthalmopathy. Study observations and caveats: Ophthalmopathy, which appeared later, was predicted by the model a median about 6 months before onset.

Amplification yielded TCR beta CDR3 regions, with RNA transcripts as the source. In the first-round RT-PCR of the TCR CDR3, the HTBI primer set was used. Each CDR3 protein is one row after TCRdb ran MiXCR on the multiplex PCR reads. This sample has 600,000 or so distinct CDR3 sequences, with around 15% found just once. As regards this clonotype: Antigen: not known.

Absent ophthalmopathy progression within 18 months defined stable Graves' hyperthyroidism. Exclusion criteria comprised uncontrolled infection, other autoimmune disease, pregnancy or lactation. Fresh 10 ml peripheral blood yielded PBMCs. Germline CDR1 SNHLY, CDR2 FYNNEI. The CDR3 spans 14 residues. The chain links TRBV2 to TRBJ2-5; 8 bases match TRBD2. The sequence was collected from a woman younger than 45 with Graves' hyperthyroidism. The sample comprised blood. CDR3 nucleotide sequence: TGTGCAGGGGAGGCGGCGGGAGGCGGAGAGACCCAGTACTTC. Translating it yields CAGEAAGGGETQYF.